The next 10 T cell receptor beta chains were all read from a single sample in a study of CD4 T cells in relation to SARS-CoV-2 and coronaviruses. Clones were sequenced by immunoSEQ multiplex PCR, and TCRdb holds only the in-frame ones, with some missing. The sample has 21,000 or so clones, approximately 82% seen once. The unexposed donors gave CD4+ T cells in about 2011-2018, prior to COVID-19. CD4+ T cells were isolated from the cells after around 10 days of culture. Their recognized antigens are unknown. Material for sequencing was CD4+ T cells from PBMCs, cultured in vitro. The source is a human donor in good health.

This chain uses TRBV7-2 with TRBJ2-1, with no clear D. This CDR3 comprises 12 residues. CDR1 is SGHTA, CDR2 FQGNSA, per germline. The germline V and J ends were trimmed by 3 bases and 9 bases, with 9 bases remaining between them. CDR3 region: CASSFVPTEQFF. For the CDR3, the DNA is TGTGCCAGCAGCTTTGTCCCAACTGAGCAGTTCTTC.

This chain's CDR3 is CASSDWWGPLFF. CDR3 nucleotide sequence: TGCGCCAGCAGTGACTGGTGGGGGCCGCTGTTTTTT. This rearrangement joins TRBV10-2 to TRBJ2-2, with TRBD1 as a possible D gene (6 bases). The CDR3 is 12 residues long. V gave up 3 bases and J gave up 13 bases, with 12 bases separating them. Germline V gene data show CDR1 as WSHSY and CDR2 as SAAADI.

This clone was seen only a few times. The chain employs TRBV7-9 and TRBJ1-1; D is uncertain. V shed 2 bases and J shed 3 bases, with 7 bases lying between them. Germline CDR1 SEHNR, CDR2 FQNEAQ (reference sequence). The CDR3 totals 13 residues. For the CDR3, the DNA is TGTGCCAGCAGCTTAATTTCTGACACTGAAGCTTTCTTT. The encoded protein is CASSLISDTEAFF.

CDR3 loop: CASSPPSSGRASNEQFF. The CDR3 bases are TGTGCCAGCTCACCACCGTCTAGCGGGAGGGCCAGCAATGAGCAGTTCTTC. The chain uses TRBV18 and TRBJ2-1; 12 bases are a match to TRBD2. CDR1 and CDR2 from the germline V gene are KGHSH and LQKENI. V dropped 0 bases and J dropped 6; count of bases not matched to a gene: 6. This CDR3 comprises 17 residues.

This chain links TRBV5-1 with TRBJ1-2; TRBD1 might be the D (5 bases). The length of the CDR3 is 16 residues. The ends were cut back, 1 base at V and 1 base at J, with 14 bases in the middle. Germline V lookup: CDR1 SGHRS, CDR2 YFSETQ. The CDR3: CASSLRPGGGNYGYTF. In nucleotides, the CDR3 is TGCGCCAGCAGCTTGCGTCCGGGTGGGGGTAACTATGGCTACACCTTC. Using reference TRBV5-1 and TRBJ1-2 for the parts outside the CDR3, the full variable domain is KAGVTQTPRYLIKTRGQQVTLSCSPISGHRSVSWYQQTPGQGLQFLFEYFSETQRNKGNFPGRFSGRQFSNSRSEMNVSTLELGDSALYLCASSLRPGGGNYGYTFGSGTRLTVV.

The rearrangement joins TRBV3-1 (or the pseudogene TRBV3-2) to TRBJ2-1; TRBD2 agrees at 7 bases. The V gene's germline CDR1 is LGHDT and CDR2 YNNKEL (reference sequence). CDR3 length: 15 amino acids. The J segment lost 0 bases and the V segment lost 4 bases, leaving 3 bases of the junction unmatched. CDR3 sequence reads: CASSRWDYSYNEQFF. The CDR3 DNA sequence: TGTGCCAGCAGCCGATGGGACTACTCCTACAATGAGCAGTTCTTC.

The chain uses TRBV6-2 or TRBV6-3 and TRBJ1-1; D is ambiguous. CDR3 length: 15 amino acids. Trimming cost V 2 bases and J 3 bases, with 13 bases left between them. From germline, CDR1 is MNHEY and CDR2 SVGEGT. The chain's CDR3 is CASSYDAGKDTEAFF. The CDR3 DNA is TGTGCCAGCAGTTACGATGCAGGTAAAGACACTGAAGCTTTCTTT.

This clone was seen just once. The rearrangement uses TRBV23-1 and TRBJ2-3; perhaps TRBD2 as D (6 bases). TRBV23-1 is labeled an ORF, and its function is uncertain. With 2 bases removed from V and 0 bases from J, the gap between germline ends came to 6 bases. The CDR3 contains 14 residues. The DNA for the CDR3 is TGCGCCAGCAGTCAAGGGACTAGCACAGATACGCAGTATTTT. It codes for CASSQGTSTDTQYF.

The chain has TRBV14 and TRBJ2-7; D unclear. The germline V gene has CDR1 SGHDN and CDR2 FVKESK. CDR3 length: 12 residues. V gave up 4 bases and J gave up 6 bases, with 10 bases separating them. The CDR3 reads CASSPNYLEQYF. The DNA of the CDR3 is TGTGCCAGCAGCCCCAATTATCTCGAGCAGTACTTC.

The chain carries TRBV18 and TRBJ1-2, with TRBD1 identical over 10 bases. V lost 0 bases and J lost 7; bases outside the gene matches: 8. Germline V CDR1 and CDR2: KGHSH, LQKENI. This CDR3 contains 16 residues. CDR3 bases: TGTGCCAGCTCACCACCGGGACAGGGGACGGGTAGTGGCTACACCTTC. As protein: CASSPPGQGTGSGYTF.